This TCR beta chain stems from a study of identical twins. Findings of the study overall: Within monozygotic twins, out-of-frame TCR alpha sharing was underestimated by the models. With abundant cord blood beta clonotypes, insertions were fewer; memory repertoires showed no such pattern.

Germline V gene data show CDR1 as SGHAT and CDR2 as FQNNGV. This CDR3 has 12 amino acids. V was cut by 3 bases and J by 3 bases, with 6 bases left in between. A remark on this clonotype: Its antigen is undetermined.

TCRdb used MiXCR to reprocess the 5' RACE reads, holding one entry per CDR3 protein. The sample has about 1.7 million distinct CDR3 sequences, less than 40% seen once; the top ten hold more than 0.25%. The chain recombines TRBV11-2 with TRBJ2-7; D call uncertain. The sequence derives from a newborn girl in good health. Sequenced: cord blood. The chain's CDR3 is CASSFLDYEQYF. The CDR3 nucleotides are TGTGCCAGCAGCTTCTTGGACTACGAGCAGTACTTC.